This T cell receptor (beta chain) was sequenced in a study of blood T cell repertoires in COVID-19 (dated by TCRdb to 2018 to 2020). In terms of the full investigation: Samples from collaborators originated in the United States, Italy and Spain and spanned both the acute and convalescent phases of COVID-19. The material from the prospective study consisted of cDNA or gDNA derived from T cells, B-cell-depleted T cells, or PBMCs. The dataset comprised deeply sampled blood TCRbeta repertoires from subjects exposed to, actively infected with, or recovered from COVID-19. A freely available public database, intended as a resource for researchers studying the immune response to SARS-CoV-2, is where the repertoires were released. Samples came from the ongoing ImmuneRACE study (first 160 participants) plus 1,254 subjects from 6 global collaborators. A de-identified subject ID, COVID-19 status, age in years and sex were almost always included in the sample metadata. Where HLA class I and class II types were available, the types were taken from metadata supplied by the sample provider, not from assay-based typing. Results and caveats for the whole study, not just this receptor: The amount of clinical and demographic metadata varied by source and participant and was provided uncurated.

In this sample, this clone turned up once. Its cognate antigen has yet to be identified. The input lacks base qualities; no much larger clone sits a single base away. Participants in the prospective study were enrolled through a virtual design, were aged roughly 18 to 100 years, and lived in 24 United States geographic areas. Cohort assignment in the prospective study relied on participant-reported clinical history from a screening survey and a study questionnaire. ImmuneRACE Cohort 3 recovered participants were defined by two consecutive negative NP/OP PCR tests, healthcare professional clearance, or symptom resolution. In the prospective study, mobile phlebotomists collected whole blood, serum and a nasopharyngeal or oropharyngeal swab from each participant. Over a roughly two-month period, participants in the prospective study had the option of providing additional blood draws and questionnaires. Before DNA extraction, blood samples from the prospective study were shipped at room temperature or frozen.

The immunoSEQ Assay, a bias-controlled multiplex PCR, was used to amplify TCRbeta CDR3 regions from genomic DNA. The authors' analysis ran thus. Nucleated cell counts per sample were estimated from amplification of reference gene primers within the assay. To quantify the absolute abundance of each unique TCRbeta CDR3 rearrangement, sequence reads were collapsed and filtered. For each sample, productive Simpson clonality was calculated as the square root of Simpson's diversity index over productive rearrangements. Entries here come from immuneACCESS through TCRdb and include only in-frame sequences with V and J called. Some clones fail to appear in such tables; in the studies checked, an unresolved V gene covers under half of the shortfall, and the cause of the remainder is unknown. For V, J and clone size, that table is used; D and trimming come from the DNA. The sample records more than 300,000 clones, roughly four fifths of which are singletons. Clones ranked in the top ten supply about 5% of the sample.

Trimming at the junction amounts to 6 bases on V and 8 bases on J, and the germline ends lie 14 bases apart. From the cysteine through the phenylalanine, the CDR3 covers 13 amino acids. The only DNA kept is the CDR3, 39 bases in frame from the first base. The germline V gene encodes CDR1 SNHLY and CDR2 FYNNEI. The sequenced sample was PBMCs or T cells enriched from blood (not recorded which). The chain joins TRBV2 to TRBJ1-5, and the D gene may be TRBD1, 6 bases matching. This TCR was sampled from a woman aged 45-60 years who had recovered from COVID-19. CDR3 protein: CASSRGRGEPQHF. The DNA sequence reads TGTGCCAGCAGCAGGGGCAGGGGTGAGCCCCAGCATTTT.